This TCR delta chain was captured in a study of Vγ9Vδ2 T cells in congenital toxoplasmosis (dated by TCRdb to about 2021). Regarding the research as a whole: To diagnose congenital toxoplasmosis, IgG, IgM and IgA serology, Western blot and an in-house interferon-gamma release assay were used. At 2 months, TCR sequencing included roughly five infected and 10 uninfected infants, and at 1 year it included 3 infected and 4 uninfected infants. Gamma and delta chain CDR3 repertoires of sorted blood gammadelta T cells were compared between congenitally T. gondii-infected and uninfected infants. Infant repertoires were sequenced at 2 months after birth and at 1 year of age. General study outcomes and caveats: In 2-month-old infants, germline-encoded fetal-type TRDV2 CDR3 sequences seemed to be more common in infected than in uninfected infants, which suggests a footprint of in utero expansion. Two months was the earliest age with enough suitable sample material for TCR repertoire analysis, so newborn repertoires were not sequenced. At 1 year of age, repertoire differences between infected and uninfected infants were less clear than at 2 months. Both infected and uninfected infants showed high prevalence of a public TRGV9 clonotype. Compared with uninfected infants, infected infants at 2 months appeared to have fewer N additions in their TRGV9 and TRDV2 CDR3s, and this was especially true for TRDV2-TRDJ1 sequences.

Notes on this clone: Its antigen is unknown. A much larger clonotype is one base distant, so this may be a read error.

From the germline V gene, CDR1 is TSWWSYY and CDR2 is QGS. The CDR3, from cysteine to phenylalanine, totals 27 residues. Of the read, only the CDR3 DNA is kept; its 81 bases are in frame from base 1. At the junction V is shortened by 0 bases and J by 0 bases; bases outside the gene matches: 36. Using SuperScript II, cDNA was generated through template-switch reverse transcription, with TRGC- and TRDC-specific primers combined in a single tube. The TRGC primer was designed so that it binds both the TRGC1 and the TRGC2 constant genes. The KAPA Real-Time Library Amplification Kit was used to amplify TRG and TRD, and AMPure XP beads were used for purification between steps. Index PCR with the Nextera XT Index Kit was used to attach the Illumina sequencing adapters. An Illumina MiSeq running the V2 300 kit was used to sequence the TRG and TRD amplicons, producing 150 bp paired-end reads. The authors' analysis ran thus. Read quality was checked with FastQC version 0.11.8 before further analysis. Reads were aligned to GenBank TRG or TRD reference genes, and CDR3 sequences were built with MiXCR version 3.0.3. Default MiXCR settings were used with one exception: TRDD gene segments were assembled from 3 consecutive nucleotides instead of 5. VDJtools version 1.2.1 calculated N additions, CDR3 length, J segment length and clonotype sharing between samples. CDR3 sequences that were out of frame or contained stop codons were removed from the analysis. To look for overlap, the infant repertoires were checked against previously published Vgamma9Vdelta2 repertoires from fetal, cord blood and adult blood. TCRdb processed the public reads again with the CATT caller, after which rows with matching DNA were combined. TCRdb's processing, not the authors' own work, is the source of the V and J calls. In all, the sample holds 750 to 1,000 delta-chain clones, and approximately 19% of those were seen once. The ten biggest clones cover roughly a sixth of the sample.

Mothers of both infected and uninfected infants received the same treatment, using spiramycin and/or pyrimethamine plus sulfadiazine plus folinic acid. Every infant, whether infected or uninfected, was delivered at term, after more than 37 weeks of gestation. Around 0.97 mL of blood was turned into PBMCs through Lymphoprep gradient centrifugation, and the PBMCs were then cryopreserved in liquid nitrogen and sent to Belgium. Thawed PBMCs were labeled with Zombie NIR viability dye and stained with CD3, TCR gammadelta, Vgamma9 and Vdelta2 antibodies. CD3+ TCRgammadelta+ T cells were sorted on a FACSAria III with a mean purity of roughly 98%. For each sample, the RNeasy Micro Kit was used to isolate RNA from around 10,000 sorted gammadelta T cells. Each infant was born to a mother who had been enrolled with a primary T. gondii infection during pregnancy. Infant peripheral blood was collected at an outpatient microbiology and virology center in Pavia, Italy.

This sequence originates from a child younger than 10 born to a mother with Toxoplasma gondii infection during pregnancy, either congenitally infected or uninfected (not recorded which). Recombination connected TRDV1 to TRDJ1; 8 middle bases align to TRDD3. Sequencing was done on a sample of gamma-delta T cells from blood. CDR3 loop: CALGELQISPIIPHIYGVGDYTDKLIF. The sequence in DNA is TGTGCTCTTGGGGAACTTCAGATATCCCCTATTATTCCTCACATCTACGGGGTGGGGGATTACACCGATAAACTCATCTTT.